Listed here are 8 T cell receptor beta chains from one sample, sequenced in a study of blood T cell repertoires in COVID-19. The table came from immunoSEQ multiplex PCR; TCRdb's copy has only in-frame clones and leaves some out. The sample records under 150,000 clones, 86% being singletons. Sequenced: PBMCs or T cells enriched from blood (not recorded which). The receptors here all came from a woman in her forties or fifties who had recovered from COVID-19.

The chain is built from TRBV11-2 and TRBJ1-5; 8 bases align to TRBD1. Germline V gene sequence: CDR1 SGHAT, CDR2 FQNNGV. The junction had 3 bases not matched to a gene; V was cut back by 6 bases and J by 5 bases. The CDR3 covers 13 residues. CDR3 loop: CASRKTGDQPQHF. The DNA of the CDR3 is TGTGCCAGCAGGAAGACAGGGGATCAGCCCCAGCATTTT.

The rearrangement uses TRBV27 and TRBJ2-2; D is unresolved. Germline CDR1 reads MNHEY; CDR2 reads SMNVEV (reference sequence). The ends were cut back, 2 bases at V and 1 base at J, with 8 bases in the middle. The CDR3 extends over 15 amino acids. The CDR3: CASSLTVLNTGELFF. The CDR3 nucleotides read TGTGCCAGCAGTTTAACGGTTCTGAACACCGGGGAGCTGTTTTTT.

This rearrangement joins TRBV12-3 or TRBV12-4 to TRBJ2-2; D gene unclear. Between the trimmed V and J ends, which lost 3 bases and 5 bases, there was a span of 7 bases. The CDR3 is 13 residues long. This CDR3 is CASSLYLTGELFF. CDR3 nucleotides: TGTGCCAGCAGTTTGTACCTAACCGGGGAGCTGTTTTTT.

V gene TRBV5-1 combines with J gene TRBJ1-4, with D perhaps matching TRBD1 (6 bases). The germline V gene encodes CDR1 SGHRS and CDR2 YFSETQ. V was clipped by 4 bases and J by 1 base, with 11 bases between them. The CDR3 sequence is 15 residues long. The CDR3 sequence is CASSDLQGTNEKLFF. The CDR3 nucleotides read TGCGCCAGCAGCGACCTACAGGGAACTAATGAAAAACTGTTTTTT.

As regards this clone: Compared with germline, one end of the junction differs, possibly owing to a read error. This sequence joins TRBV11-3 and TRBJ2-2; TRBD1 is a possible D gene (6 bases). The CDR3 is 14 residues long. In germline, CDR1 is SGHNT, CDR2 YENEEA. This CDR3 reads CASGLGANTGELFF. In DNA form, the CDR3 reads TGTGCCAGCGGCTTGGGGGCCAACACCGGGGAGCTGTTTTTT.

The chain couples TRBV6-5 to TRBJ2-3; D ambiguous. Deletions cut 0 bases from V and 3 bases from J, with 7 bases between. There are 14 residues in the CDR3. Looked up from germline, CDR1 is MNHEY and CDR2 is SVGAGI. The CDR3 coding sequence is TGTGCCAGCAGTTACTCAAGCCGGACAGATACGCAGTATTTT. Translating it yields CASSYSSRTDTQYF.

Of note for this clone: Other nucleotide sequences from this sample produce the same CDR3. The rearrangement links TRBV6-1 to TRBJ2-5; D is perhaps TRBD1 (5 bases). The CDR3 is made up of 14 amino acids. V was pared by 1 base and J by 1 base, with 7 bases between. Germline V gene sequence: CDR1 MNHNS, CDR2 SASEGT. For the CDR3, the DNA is TGTGCCAGCAGTGAAGGGGGCGGCCAAGAGACCCAGTACTTC. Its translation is CASSEGGGQETQYF.

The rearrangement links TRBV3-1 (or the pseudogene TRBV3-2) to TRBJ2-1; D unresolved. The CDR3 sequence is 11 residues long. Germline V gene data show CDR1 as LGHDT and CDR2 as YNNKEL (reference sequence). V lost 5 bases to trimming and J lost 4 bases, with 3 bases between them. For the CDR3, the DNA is TGTGCCAGCAGCACATACAATGAGCAGTTCTTC. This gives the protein CASSTYNEQFF.